The rows below give T cell receptor beta chains drawn from one sample of a study of T cells after yellow fever vaccination. TCRdb used MiXCR to reprocess the 5' RACE reads, holding one entry per CDR3 protein. The table records about 320,000 distinct CDR3 sequences, around 4.4% of them present only once. The sample here was PBMCs, taken 15 days after the yellow fever booster vaccination. These receptors all stem from a young man who received the YFV17D yellow fever vaccine. Each CDR3 is given with its conserved first and last residue. The D gene is left open where the match is weak. Part of the rows lack a size; the others show once, few, many or a class for expanded clones.

j_call v_call clone_size d_call cdr3_length cdr3_aa cdr3_nt
TRBJ2-5 TRBV28 few - 15 CASSSPGLVRETQYF TGTGCCAGCAGCTCACCGGGACTGGTCCGGGAGACCCAGTACTTC
TRBJ1-1 TRBV7-6 many - 12 CASSAGNTEAFF TGTGCCAGCAGCGCAGGGAACACTGAAGCTTTCTTT
TRBJ2-7 TRBV12-3/TRBV12-4 - - 15 CASSVRDKSSYEQYF TGTGCCAGCAGTGTCCGGGACAAAAGCTCCTACGAGCAGTACTTC
TRBJ2-5 TRBV4-3 few - 16 CASSQTPWGSEETQYF TGCGCCAGCAGCCAAACCCCCTGGGGGTCGGAAGAGACCCAGTACTTC
TRBJ1-1 TRBV20-1 many - 12 CSARTGYTEAFF TGCAGTGCTAGAACAGGGTACACTGAAGCTTTCTTT
TRBJ2-1 TRBV12-3/TRBV12-4 - TRBD1 13 CASSQGQGREQFF TGTGCCAGCAGTCAAGGACAGGGAAGGGAGCAGTTCTTC
TRBJ2-7 TRBV20-1 many TRBD1 14 CSAMTGQASYEQYF TGCAGTGCTATGACTGGACAGGCTTCCTACGAGCAGTACTTC
TRBJ2-2 TRBV5-8 many - 13 CANQFGNTGELFF TGTGCCAACCAATTCGGGAACACCGGGGAGCTGTTTTTT
TRBJ1-3 TRBV5-1 many - 14 CASSLGPGGNTIYF TGCGCCAGCAGCTTGGGACCGGGAGGAAACACCATATATTTT
TRBJ2-3 TRBV20-1 - - 15 CSASLQGSSTDTQYF TGCAGTGCTTCGCTACAGGGATCTAGCACAGATACGCAGTATTTT
TRBJ2-3 TRBV13 few - 13 CASSLGPKDTQYF TGTGCCAGCAGCTTGGGTCCCAAGGATACGCAGTATTTT
TRBJ1-2 TRBV5-1 many - 13 CASSLLMGPGYTF TGCGCCAGCAGCTTGTTGATGGGTCCGGGCTACACCTTC
TRBJ2-3 TRBV6-2/TRBV6-3 - - 14 CASRANGGPDTQYF TGTGCCAGCCGAGCCAACGGGGGCCCAGATACGCAGTATTTT
TRBJ2-7 TRBV7-2 many - 14 CASSFSYGGYEQYF TGTGCCAGCAGCTTCAGTTACGGCGGTTACGAGCAGTACTTC
TRBJ2-1 TRBV7-3 few TRBD2 15 CASSLVLAGINEQFF TGTGCCAGCAGCTTAGTACTAGCGGGGATAAATGAGCAGTTCTTC
TRBJ1-5 TRBV15 many - 15 CATSSGGGRYQPQHF TGTGCCACCAGCAGTGGGGGAGGCAGGTATCAGCCCCAGCATTTT
TRBJ2-7 TRBV4-3 few TRBD2 16 CASSQDPAGGSYEQYF TGCGCCAGCAGCCAAGATCCAGCGGGGGGGTCCTACGAGCAGTACTTC
TRBJ1-4 TRBV7-2 many - 14 CASRPREGQEKLFF TGTGCCAGCAGACCTAGAGAAGGGCAGGAAAAACTGTTTTTT
TRBJ2-3 TRBV12-3/TRBV12-4 many - 13 CASSPQTRGEQYF TGTGCCAGCAGTCCGCAGACCAGAGGAGAGCAGTATTTT
TRBJ1-1 TRBV5-1 many - 14 CASSPGPGGTEAFF TGCGCCAGCAGCCCCGGTCCCGGAGGCACTGAAGCTTTCTTT
TRBJ2-2 TRBV9 - - 14 CASSVGGDSGELFF TGTGCCAGCAGCGTAGGGGGGGACTCCGGGGAGCTGTTTTTT
TRBJ2-5 TRBV18 few - 17 CASSPRLSTGREETQYF TGTGCCAGCTCACCACGATTGTCGACAGGGAGGGAGGAGACCCAGTACTTC
TRBJ2-2 TRBV5-1 few - 14 CASSLAPSSGELFF TGCGCCAGCAGCTTGGCCCCGAGCTCCGGGGAGCTGTTTTTT
TRBJ1-5 TRBV6-5 many - 13 CASSYSRGQPQHF TGTGCCAGCAGTTACTCGAGGGGCCAGCCCCAGCATTTT
TRBJ2-2 TRBV7-2 - TRBD1 17 CASSRVSGTGVTGELFF TGTGCCAGCAGCCGCGTTTCCGGGACAGGGGTCACCGGGGAGCTGTTTTTT
TRBJ2-3 TRBV4-3 many TRBD2 18 CASSQIPSGGWSTDTQYF TGCGCCAGCAGCCAAATTCCTAGCGGGGGCTGGAGCACAGATACGCAGTATTTT
TRBJ2-1 TRBV18 many - 16 CASSPPDRVRRNEQFF TGTGCCAGCTCACCACCGGACCGGGTCAGGAGAAATGAGCAGTTCTTC
TRBJ2-3 TRBV28 - - 11 CASGLPDTQYF TGTGCCAGCGGATTGCCAGATACGCAGTATTTT
TRBJ2-3 TRBV5-1 many TRBD1 17 CASSPIPTGPSTDTQYF TGCGCCAGCAGCCCAATACCGACAGGGCCTAGCACAGATACGCAGTATTTT
TRBJ1-5 TRBV12-3/TRBV12-4 - TRBD1 17 CASSSSDRAYSNQPQHF TGTGCCAGCAGTTCATCGGACAGGGCTTATAGCAATCAGCCCCAGCATTTT
TRBJ2-5 TRBV5-5 many - 13 CASSLGPGETQYF TGTGCCAGCAGCTTAGGACCCGGGGAGACCCAGTACTTC